Below, 11 T cell receptor beta chains from the same sample are listed, as sequenced in a study of blood T cells in healthy people across ages (dated by TCRdb to between 2015 and 2016). Libraries were made using 5' RACE. The sample was run on an Illumina HiSeq 2500. The second PCR ran for roughly 7 to 11 cycles and used a J-beta primer mix along with a sample-barcoded 5' primer. In-frame beta chains were kept once TCRdb had trimmed the public reads at Q25 with fastp and called clones with MiXCR. Each record represents a unique CDR3 protein, reported with the most common genes and DNA among its rows. The sample table shows 800,000 to 1,300,000 distinct CDR3 sequences, and almost 25% are seen once. The ten largest clones add up to 0.75% of the sample. These records were also assigned to another study, of T cells of mothers and their children.

Specimen: blood. Receptors were obtained from a girl aged 2-10 years in good health.

This clonotype has a handful of counts. V usage is TRBV28 and J usage is TRBJ1-4, with D maybe TRBD1 (6 bases). The CDR3 has 15 residues. V lost 5 bases and J lost 7, with 17 bases in between. Germline lookup yields CDR1 MDHEN and CDR2 SYDVKM. The CDR3 DNA reads TGTGCCAGCAGTCTCAGGGGAGGGGGAGTTGAAAAACTGTTTTTT. It codes for CASSLRGGGVEKLFF.

The chain couples TRBV2 to TRBJ2-3; D call uncertain. The J call may be incorrect, as the DNA end agrees better with TRBJ2-5. This CDR3 region has 15 residues. Germline V gene lookup returns CDR1 SNHLY and CDR2 FYNNEI. Here the CDR3 reads CASSEAMVALETQYF. In nucleotides, the CDR3 is TGTGCCAGCAGTGAAGCGATGGTAGCATTGGAGACCCAGTACTTC.

This clonotype was observed a handful of times. V usage is TRBV20-1 and J usage is TRBJ1-2, with D possibly matching TRBD1 (5 bases). Trimming took off 4 bases at V and 1 base at J, with 16 bases between the two ends. The CDR3 has 15 residues. Germline V CDR1 and CDR2: DFQATT, SNEGSKA (reference sequence). DNA for the CDR3: TGCAGTGCTACTGGGACGGAGGCCTTTAACTATGGCTACACCTTC. Its translation: CSATGTEAFNYGYTF.

The V call is TRBV7-6, the J call TRBJ1-4; D is unclear. The CDR3 loop spans 13 amino acids. Trimming took off 5 bases at V and 6 bases at J, with 10 bases between the two ends. Germline V gives CDR1 SGHVS, CDR2 FNYEAQ. CDR3 DNA: TGTGCCAGCAGCCCCCGGTGGGATGAAAAACTGTTTTTT. This gives the protein CASSPRWDEKLFF.

The CDR3 region is CASSEFKGNTGELFF. Here the CDR3 DNA reads TGTGCCAGCAGTGAATTTAAGGGGAACACCGGGGAGCTGTTTTTT. The chain employs TRBV25-1 and TRBJ2-2; D unresolved. The CDR3 is 15 residues long. The V gene lost 1 base and the J gene lost 1 base, with 7 bases spanning the gap. CDR1 is MGHDK and CDR2 is SYGVNS in the germline V gene.

In this sample, this clonotype turned up a few times. This chain connects TRBV27 to TRBJ1-4; D ambiguous. The CDR3 contains 13 residues. Trimming left V 6 bases short and J 6 bases short, with 11 bases between. Looked up from germline, CDR1 is MNHEY and CDR2 is SMNVEV (reference sequence). CDR3 region: CASSSLLDEKLFF. In DNA form, the CDR3 reads TGTGCCAGCAGCAGCCTGCTAGATGAAAAACTGTTTTTT.

This rearrangement joins TRBV14 to TRBJ2-5; D unclear. CDR3 size: 13 residues. The germline CDR1 and CDR2 sequences are SGHDN and FVKESK. V lost 3 bases and J lost 0, with 5 bases in between. CDR3 in amino acids: CASSQIYQETQYF. DNA of the CDR3: TGTGCCAGCAGCCAGATTTACCAAGAGACCCAGTACTTC.

Only a few counts were recorded for this clonotype. The chain carries TRBV25-1 and TRBJ1-4; D not resolved. This CDR3 is 11 amino acids long. From germline, CDR1 is MGHDK and CDR2 SYGVNS. V was clipped by 6 bases and J by 8 bases, with 7 bases between them. CDR3 coding DNA: TGTGCCAGCAGAGAAGCGGAAAAACTGTTTTTT. Translation gives CASREAEKLFF. Full variable domain (missing parts from reference TRBV25-1 and TRBJ1-4): EADIYQTPRYLVIGTGKKITLECSQTMGHDKMYWYQQDPGMELHLIHYSYGVNSTEKGDLSSESTVSRIRTEHFPLTLESARPSHTSQYLCASREAEKLFFGSGTQLSVL.

CDR3 sequence: CSARGGDNQPQHF. CDR3 DNA: TGCAGTGCTAGGGGGGGAGACAATCAGCCCCAGCATTTT. The gene calls are TRBV20-1 and TRBJ1-5, with D possibly being TRBD1 (5 bases). Germline assignment: CDR1 DFQATT and CDR2 SNEGSKA (reference sequence). Trimming shortened V by 3 bases and J by 3 bases, and 9 bases separated the two germline ends. There are 13 residues in the CDR3.

The V call is TRBV7-2, the J call TRBJ1-2; possible D gene TRBD1, 6 bases. The CDR3 runs 15 residues. The V gene's germline CDR1 is SGHTA and CDR2 FQGNSA. Trimming took 2 bases from V and 4 from J, leaving 14 bases between them. The CDR3 region is CASSLKGDETYGYTF. CDR3 DNA: TGTGCCAGCAGCTTAAAGGGGGACGAGACCTATGGCTACACCTTC.

The gene calls are TRBV4-1 and TRBJ2-5; 10 nucleotides align to TRBD2. The J call may be faulty, since TRBJ2-7 better matches the DNA end. The germline V gene encodes CDR1 MGHRA and CDR2 YSYEKL. The CDR3 consists of 14 residues. The CDR3 here is CASSTLAGSDEQYF. As DNA, the CDR3 is TGCGCCAGCAGCACACTAGCGGGAAGCGACGAGCAGTACTTC.